Included here is one T cell receptor beta chain sequence, with context. The entry originates in a study of control samples from healthy donors and cancer patients. Assay used: immunoSEQ multiplex PCR; TCRdb lists only in-frame clones, some missing. Here the sample spans some 120,000 clones, around 86% being singletons. Per the germline V gene, CDR1 is SGHRS and CDR2 is YFSETQ. The CDR3 runs 16 residues. V shed 0 bases and J shed 3 bases, with 16 bases lying between them. This TCR was recovered from a man aged 35 to 55 in good health. The chain has TRBV5-1 and TRBJ2-7, with D possibly TRBD2 on 5 matching bases. The sequenced material came from blood. CDR3 region: CASSLADGLAHYEQYF. CDR3 bases: TGCGCCAGCAGCTTGGCAGATGGACTGGCTCACTACGAGCAGTACTTC.